The present T cell receptor (beta chain) was sequenced within a study of blood T cell repertoires in COVID-19 (dated by TCRdb to the early 2020s). Study-level background: Collaborator samples came from the United States, Italy and Spain and covered acute and convalescent phases of COVID-19. The material from the prospective study consisted of cDNA or gDNA derived from T cells, B-cell-depleted T cells, or PBMCs. Deeply sampled blood TCRbeta repertoires from subjects exposed to, actively infected with, or recovered from COVID-19 were included in the dataset. The repertoires were released in a freely available public database intended as a resource for research on the immune response to SARS-CoV-2. The samples were drawn from two sources: the first 160 participants of the ongoing ImmuneRACE study, and over 1,000 subjects contributed by 6 global collaborators. The sample metadata nearly always contained a de-identified subject ID, COVID-19 status, age in years and sex. Where available, HLA class I and class II types were taken from metadata supplied by the sample provider and were not determined by assay-based typing. Results and caveats for the whole study, not just this receptor: How much clinical and demographic metadata was included differed by source and by participant, and the metadata was provided uncurated.

With regard to this clone: The specificity of this receptor is unknown. The record has no base qualities; no much larger clone is one base away.

TCRbeta CDR3 regions were amplified from genomic DNA by means of the immunoSEQ Assay, a bias-controlled multiplex PCR. Turning to the authors' computational methods: Nucleated cell counts per sample were estimated from amplification of reference gene primers within the assay. To quantify the absolute abundance of each unique TCRbeta CDR3 rearrangement, sequence reads were collapsed and filtered. For each sample, productive Simpson clonality was calculated as the square root of Simpson's diversity index across productive rearrangements. TCRdb took over this immuneACCESS table, retaining in-frame rearrangements with V and J assigned. Such tables are incomplete; in checked studies, under half of the missing clones stem from an unresolved V gene, and the remainder is unexplained. V and J calls plus clone size are reproduced from that table; the DNA served to infer D and trimming. The sample contains 160,000 or so clones, approximately 84% of them found a single time. Under 6% of the sample rests with the top ten.

The CDR3 spans 15 residues, from the cysteine through the phenylalanine. The retained sequence is limited to the CDR3, 45 bases, with the frame set at the first base. From a lookup of the germline V gene (reference sequence), CDR1 and CDR2 are LGHDT and YNNKEL. The trim is 4 bases for V and 0 bases for J, with a gap of 7 bases between the germline ends. In Seattle, one collaborating source enrolled patients while the infection was active and tracked those patients longitudinally over the course of disease. Collaborating institutions collected whole blood in K2EDTA tubes following their own protocols. For TCRbeta analysis, collaborator samples were shipped as frozen whole blood, as isolated PBMCs, or as DNA extracted from either sample type.

Sequenced material: peripheral blood. The clonotype originates from a woman aged 45-60 years with COVID-19, enrolled during active disease. This sequence uses TRBV3-1 (or the pseudogene TRBV3-2) and TRBJ1-6; the D gene is unclear. CDR3 reads: CASSPRSSYNSPLHF. In nucleotide form, the sequence is TGTGCCAGCAGCCCCCGGAGCTCCTATAATTCACCCCTCCACTTT.